The clone carrying this T cell receptor (beta chain) occurred a few times. Its matching antigen is unknown. The V and J ends lost 1 base and 2 bases respectively, with 13 bases between them. CDR3 length: 15 amino acids. Germline values: CDR1 SGHRS, CDR2 YFSETQ. The use of a sample-barcoded 5' primer and a J-beta primer mix characterized a second PCR of roughly 6 to 11 cycles. Each cDNA molecule carried a tag from a template-switch adaptor that contained 12 random nucleotides. TCRdb itself ran the 5' RACE reads through MiXCR, one entry per CDR3 protein. The sample shows 700,000 to 800,000 distinct CDR3 sequences, about 42% of them seen only once. The source of the sample is a study of blood T cells in healthy people across ages. Findings and limits, study-wide: Measured against age, TCR beta diversity per million T cells decreased in a roughly linear manner. Unknown CMV status may confound age-related changes in expanded clones.

This sequence joins TRBV5-1 and TRBJ2-7; a possible D gene is TRBD1 (5 bases). The specimen sequenced was blood. The TCR comes from a woman aged 55-70 years in good health. CDR3 loop: CASSLIRDRTYEQYF. CDR3 coding DNA: TGCGCCAGCAGCTTGATTCGCGACAGAACCTACGAGCAGTACTTC.